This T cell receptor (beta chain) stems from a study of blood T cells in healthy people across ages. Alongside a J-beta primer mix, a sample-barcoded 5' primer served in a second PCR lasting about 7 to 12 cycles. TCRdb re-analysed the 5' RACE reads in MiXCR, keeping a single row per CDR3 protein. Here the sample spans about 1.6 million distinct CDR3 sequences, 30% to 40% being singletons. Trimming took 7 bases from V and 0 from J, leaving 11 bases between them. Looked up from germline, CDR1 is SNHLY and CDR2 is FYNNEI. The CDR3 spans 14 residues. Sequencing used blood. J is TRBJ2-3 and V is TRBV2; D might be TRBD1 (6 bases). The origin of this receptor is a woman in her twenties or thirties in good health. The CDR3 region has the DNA TGTGCCAGCATCTTAGGGGGAAGCACAGATACGCAGTATTTT. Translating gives CASILGGSTDTQYF.